The TCR beta chain described here comes from a study of response to subunit inactivated influenza vaccine. Study-wide results and caveats: Authors suggested each seasonal influenza vaccination recruits few new T cells.

TCRdb re-analysed the RT-PCR reads in MiXCR, keeping a single row per CDR3 protein. The table records 150,000 to 200,000 distinct CDR3 sequences, roughly 8.7% of them present only once. This clonotype has at least ten counts. Its specificity is not known. The clonotype was recovered from a middle-aged man who received an inactivated influenza vaccine. The sample here was non-naive T cells sorted from PBMCs, taken on the day of vaccination.

In DNA form, the CDR3 reads TGCAGCGTTGGTCGGACTAGCGGGAGCACAGATACGCAGTATTTT. Translated, it gives CSVGRTSGSTDTQYF. The V and J genes are TRBV29-1 and TRBJ2-3; 11 positions agree with TRBD2. The CDR3 consists of 15 residues. The germline V gene encodes CDR1 SQVTM and CDR2 ANQGSEA. The V segment lost 4 bases and the J segment 0 bases; nucleotides outside the gene matches: 3.